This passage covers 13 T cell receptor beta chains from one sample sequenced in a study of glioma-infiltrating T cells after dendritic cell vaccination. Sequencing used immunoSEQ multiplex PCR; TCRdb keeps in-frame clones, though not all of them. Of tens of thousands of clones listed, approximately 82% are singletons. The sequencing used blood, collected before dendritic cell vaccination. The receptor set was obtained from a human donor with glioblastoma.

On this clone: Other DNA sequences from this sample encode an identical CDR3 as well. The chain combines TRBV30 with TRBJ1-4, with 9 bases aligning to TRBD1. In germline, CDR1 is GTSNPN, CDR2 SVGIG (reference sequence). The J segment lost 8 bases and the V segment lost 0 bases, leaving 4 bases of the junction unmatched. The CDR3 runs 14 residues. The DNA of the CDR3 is TGTGCCTGGAGTGTAGGACAGGGGCGGGAAAAACTGTTTTTT. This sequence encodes CAWSVGQGREKLFF. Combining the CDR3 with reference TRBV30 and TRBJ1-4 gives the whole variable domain SQTIHQWPATLVQPVGSPLSLECTVEGTSNPNLYWYRQAAGRGLQLLFYSVGIGQISSEVPQNLSASRPQDRQFILSSKKLLLSDSGFYLCAWSVGQGREKLFFGSGTQLSVL.

The DNA of the CDR3 is TGTGCCTGGAGCAGCAGGGGGTTGTCCTACAATGAGCAGTTCTTC. The encoded protein is CAWSSRGLSYNEQFF. The chain combines TRBV30 with TRBJ2-1; 7 bases match TRBD1. In germline, CDR1 is GTSNPN, CDR2 SVGIG (reference sequence). Germline trimming cut 3 bases from V and 1 base from J; bases unmatched to any gene: 6. The CDR3 extends over 15 amino acids. Together with reference TRBV30 and TRBJ2-1, the CDR3 gives the full variable domain: SQTIHQWPATLVQPVGSPLSLECTVEGTSNPNLYWYRQAAGRGLQLLFYSVGIGQISSEVPQNLSASRPQDRQFILSSKKLLLSDSGFYLCAWSSRGLSYNEQFFGPGTRLTVL.

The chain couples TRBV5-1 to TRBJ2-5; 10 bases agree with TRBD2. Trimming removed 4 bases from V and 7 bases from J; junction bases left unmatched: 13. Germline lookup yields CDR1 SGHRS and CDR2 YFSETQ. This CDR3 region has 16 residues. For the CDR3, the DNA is TGCGCCAGCAGCAAGGGAGAGCGGGGGGGCTACGGGACCCAGTACTTC. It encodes CASSKGERGGYGTQYF.

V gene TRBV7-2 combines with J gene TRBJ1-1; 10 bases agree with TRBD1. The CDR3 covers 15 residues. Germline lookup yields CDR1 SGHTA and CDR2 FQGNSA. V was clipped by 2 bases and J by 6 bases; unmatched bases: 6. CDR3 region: CASSLRTGGDAEAFF. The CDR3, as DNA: TGTGCCAGCAGCTTACGGACAGGGGGGGATGCTGAAGCTTTCTTT.

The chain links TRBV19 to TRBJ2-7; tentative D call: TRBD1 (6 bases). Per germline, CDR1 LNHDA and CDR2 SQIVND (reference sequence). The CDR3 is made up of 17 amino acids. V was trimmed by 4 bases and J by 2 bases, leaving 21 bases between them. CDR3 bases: TGTGCCAGTAGTAGGGGGCCTAACCCAGATCGGGCCTACGAGCAGTACTTC. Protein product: CASSRGPNPDRAYEQYF.

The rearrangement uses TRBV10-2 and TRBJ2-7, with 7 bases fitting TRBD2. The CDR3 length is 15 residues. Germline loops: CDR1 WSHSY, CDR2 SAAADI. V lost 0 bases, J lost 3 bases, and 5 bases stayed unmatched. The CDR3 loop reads CASSESGRGYYEQYF. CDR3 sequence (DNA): TGCGCCAGCAGTGAGTCGGGGCGGGGGTACTACGAGCAGTACTTC.

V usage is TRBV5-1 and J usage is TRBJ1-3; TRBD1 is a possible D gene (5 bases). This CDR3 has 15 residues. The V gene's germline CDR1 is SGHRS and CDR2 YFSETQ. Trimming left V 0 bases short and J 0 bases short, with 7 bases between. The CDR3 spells CASSLDRSSGNTIYF. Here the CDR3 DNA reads TGCGCCAGCAGCTTGGACAGGAGCTCTGGAAACACCATATATTTT.

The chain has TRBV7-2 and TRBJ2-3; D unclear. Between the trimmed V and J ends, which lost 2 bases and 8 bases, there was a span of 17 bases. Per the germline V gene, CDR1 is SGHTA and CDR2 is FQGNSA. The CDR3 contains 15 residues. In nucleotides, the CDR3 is TGTGCCAGCAGCTTAATACCTATTCGAGAAGCTACGCAGTATTTT. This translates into CASSLIPIREATQYF.

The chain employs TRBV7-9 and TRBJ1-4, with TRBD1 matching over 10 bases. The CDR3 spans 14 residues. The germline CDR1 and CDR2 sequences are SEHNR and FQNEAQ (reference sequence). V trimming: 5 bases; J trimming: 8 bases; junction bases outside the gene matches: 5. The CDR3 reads CASSRGQGREKLFF. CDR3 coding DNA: TGTGCCAGCAGCCGGGGACAGGGGAGGGAAAAACTGTTTTTT.

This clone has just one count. CDR3 sequence reads: CAISEPGTGAYEQYF. The DNA of the CDR3 is TGTGCCATCAGTGAGCCCGGGACAGGGGCCTACGAGCAGTACTTC. The V call is TRBV10-3, the J call TRBJ2-7; 10 nucleotides agree with TRBD1. CDR1 is ENHRY and CDR2 is SYGVKD in the germline V gene. Trimming took 2 bases from V and 2 from J; bases not matched to a gene: 3. CDR3 length equals 15 residues.

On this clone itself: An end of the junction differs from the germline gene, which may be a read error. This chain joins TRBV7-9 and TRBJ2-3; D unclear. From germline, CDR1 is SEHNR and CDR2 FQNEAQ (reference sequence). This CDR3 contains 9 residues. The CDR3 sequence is CASRPTGAW. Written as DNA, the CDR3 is TGTGCCAGCAGACCCACTGGAGCGTGG. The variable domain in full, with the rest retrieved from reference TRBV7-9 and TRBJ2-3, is DTGVSQNPRHKITKRGQNVTFRCDPISEHNRLYWYRQTLGQGPEFLTYFQNEAQLEKSRLLSDRFSAERPKGSFSTLEIQRTEQGDSAMYLCASRPTGAWGPGTRLTVL.

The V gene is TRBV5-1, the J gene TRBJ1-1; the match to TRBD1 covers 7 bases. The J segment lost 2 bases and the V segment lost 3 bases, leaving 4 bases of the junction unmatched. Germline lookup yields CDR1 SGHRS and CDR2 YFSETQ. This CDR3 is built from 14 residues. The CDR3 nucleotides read TGCGCCAGCAGCTCCTGGACAGGTAACACTGAAGCTTTCTTT. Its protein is CASSSWTGNTEAFF.

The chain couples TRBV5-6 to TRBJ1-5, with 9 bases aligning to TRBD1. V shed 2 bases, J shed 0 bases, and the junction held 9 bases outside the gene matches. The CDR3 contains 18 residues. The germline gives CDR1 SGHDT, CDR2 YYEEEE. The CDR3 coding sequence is TGTGCCAGCAGCTTCCCCGGGACAGGGTATTATAGCAATCAGCCCCAGCATTTT. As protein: CASSFPGTGYYSNQPQHF.